These 15 T cell receptor beta chains originate from one sample sequenced in a study of blood T cell repertoires in COVID-19. Clones were read by immunoSEQ multiplex PCR, and TCRdb kept only the in-frame ones, dropping some. The repertoire holds fewer than 150,000 clones, about four fifths seen once, with around 12% in the top ten. The sequencing sample was made of peripheral blood. Receptors were obtained from a woman aged 25 to 45 who had recovered from COVID-19.

The chain joins TRBV4-1 to TRBJ1-1; 12 bases are shared with TRBD1. Trimming removed 4 bases from V and 6 bases from J; junction bases left unmatched: 9. This CDR3 spans 16 amino acids. Germline V CDR1 and CDR2: MGHRA, YSYEKL. The CDR3 reads CASSRPGQGAKAEAFF. CDR3 sequence (DNA): TGCGCCAGCAGCCGACCGGGACAGGGGGCAAAAGCTGAAGCTTTCTTT.

This clone was found a few times. The chain has TRBV5-1 and TRBJ2-2, with a possible D match to TRBD1 (5 bases). The CDR3 consists of 16 residues. Trimming took 0 bases from V and 4 from J, leaving 13 bases between them. The germline V gene encodes CDR1 SGHRS and CDR2 YFSETQ. The CDR3 bases are TGCGCCAGCAGCTTGGGGGGCTACACAGCCACCGGGGAGCTGTTTTTT. Its translation is CASSLGGYTATGELFF. Looking up the rest from reference TRBV5-1 and TRBJ2-2 gives the full variable domain: KAGVTQTPRYLIKTRGQQVTLSCSPISGHRSVSWYQQTPGQGLQFLFEYFSETQRNKGNFPGRFSGRQFSNSRSEMNVSTLELGDSALYLCASSLGGYTATGELFFGEGSRLTVL.

This chain joins TRBV28 and TRBJ1-1, with 9 bases identical to TRBD1. CDR1 MDHEN and CDR2 SYDVKM come from the germline V gene. V shed 2 bases, J shed 0 bases, and the junction held 1 base outside the gene matches. The CDR3 is 15 residues long. In DNA, the CDR3 is TGTGCCAGCAGTTTAGGGACAGGGATGAACACTGAAGCTTTCTTT. Translation gives CASSLGTGMNTEAFF.

This clone was found once. The chain recombines TRBV7-3 with TRBJ2-7; 7 nucleotides agree with TRBD2. Trimming at V came to 3 bases and at J to 7 bases, leaving 6 bases not matched to a gene. The germline CDR1 and CDR2 sequences are SGHTA and FQGTGA. The CDR3 runs to 13 residues. The CDR3 DNA reads TGTGCCAGCAGCTTGGGGAGGGTGGGTGAGCAGTACTTC. This encodes CASSLGRVGEQYF.

Only one count was recorded for this clone. The rearrangement uses TRBV29-1 and TRBJ1-5, with 9 bases identical to TRBD1. This CDR3 region has 12 residues. Germline assignment: CDR1 SQVTM and CDR2 ANQGSEA. V dropped 5 bases and J dropped 5; count of bases not matched to a gene: 1. The CDR3 coding sequence is TGCAGCGTTCGGACAGGGGATCAGCCCCAGCATTTT. Translation: CSVRTGDQPQHF.

This clone was recorded a few times. The chain is built from TRBV2 and TRBJ2-5; TRBD2 matches 13 bases. The germline V gene has CDR1 SNHLY and CDR2 FYNNEI. Trimming took 3 bases from V and 2 from J; bases not matched to a gene: 6. The CDR3 totals 17 residues. CDR3 nucleotide sequence: TGTGCCAGCAGTGATCGGACTAGCGGGGGTTTACAAGAGACCCAGTACTTC. This gives the protein CASSDRTSGGLQETQYF.

This clone has a handful of counts. This chain joins TRBV19 and TRBJ1-2; unclear D gene. This CDR3 is built from 15 residues. CDR1 is LNHDA, CDR2 SQIVND, per germline (reference sequence). Trimming took 0 bases from V and 3 from J, leaving 11 bases between them. DNA of the CDR3: TGTGCCAGTAGTATAGATTCATCGAGGGACTATGGCTACACCTTC. Translating gives CASSIDSSRDYGYTF.

The CDR3 DNA is TGTGCCAGCAGCCAGAGCAGGGGTAGTTGGGCAGATACGCAGTATTTT. Translating gives CASSQSRGSWADTQYF. The chain couples TRBV3-1 (or the pseudogene TRBV3-2) to TRBJ2-3; possibly TRBD1 for D (6 bases). The germline V gene has CDR1 LGHDT and CDR2 YNNKEL (reference sequence). The CDR3 runs 16 residues. Trimming left V 3 bases short and J 4 bases short, with 17 bases between.

This clone was seen only a few times. The chain is built from TRBV18 and TRBJ2-5, with 8 bases matching TRBD1. The CDR3 contains 13 residues. J gave up 4 bases and V 8 bases, and 6 bases lay outside the gene matches. Germline loops: CDR1 KGHSH, CDR2 LQKENI. The CDR3 bases are TGTGCCAGCGGCACCGGGACAGGAGAGACCCAGTACTTC. This sequence encodes CASGTGTGETQYF. The full variable domain, completed using reference TRBV18 and TRBJ2-5, is NAGVMQNPRHLVRRRGQEARLRCSPMKGHSHVYWYRQLPEEGLKFMVYLQKENIIDESGMPKERFSAEFPKEGPSILRIQQVVRGDSAAYFCASGTGTGETQYFGPGTRLLVL.

The J gene is TRBJ1-2, the V gene TRBV4-1; TRBD1 agrees at 7 bases. Germline trimming cut 5 bases from V and 2 bases from J; bases unmatched to any gene: 17. The CDR3 has 18 amino acids. The V gene's germline CDR1 is MGHRA and CDR2 YSYEKL. CDR3 sequence: CASSGRDSLKNYNYGYTF. DNA for the CDR3: TGCGCCAGCAGCGGCCGGGACAGTTTAAAAAACTACAACTATGGCTACACCTTC.

This chain uses TRBV6-5 with TRBJ2-3; possibly TRBD1 for D (5 bases). The CDR3 has 14 residues. Germline-derived CDR1 and CDR2 are MNHEY and SVGAGI. With 2 bases removed from V and 5 bases from J, the gap between germline ends came to 11 bases. Here the CDR3 DNA reads TGTGCCAGCAGTTACGGCGACAGTAGAGATACGCAGTATTTT. Translating gives CASSYGDSRDTQYF.

The chain links TRBV19 to TRBJ2-7, with D perhaps matching TRBD2 (6 bases). Germline loops: CDR1 LNHDA, CDR2 SQIVND (reference sequence). Trimming removed 8 bases from V and 5 bases from J, with 19 bases in between. This CDR3 has 14 amino acids. CDR3 sequence: CASSARSSDHEQYF. The CDR3 bases are TGTGCCAGTTCGGCCCGGTCTAGCGACCACGAGCAGTACTTC.

This clone was observed a few times. The chain carries TRBV7-8 and TRBJ1-2, with 8 bases aligning to TRBD1. Per the germline V gene, CDR1 is SGHVS and CDR2 is FQNEAQ. The CDR3 is 13 amino acids. V lost 5 bases, J lost 7 bases, and 6 bases stayed unmatched. The DNA of the CDR3 is TGTGCCAGCAGCCACGGGACAGGTCTTGGCTACACCTTC. Its translation is CASSHGTGLGYTF.

This clone was counted only a few times. This sample includes further DNA sequences coding for the same CDR3. This chain joins TRBV11-2 and TRBJ1-2, with D maybe TRBD1 (6 bases). Per the germline V gene, CDR1 is SGHAT and CDR2 is FQNNGV. Trimming took 0 bases from V and 8 from J, leaving 10 bases between them. CDR3 length: 13 amino acids. The CDR3 nucleotides are TGTGCCAGCAGCTTAGACAGGGGAAGAGGCTACACCTTC. This gives the protein CASSLDRGRGYTF.

The chain combines TRBV19 with TRBJ2-1, with a tentative D call TRBD2 (6 bases). Germline V gene sequence: CDR1 LNHDA, CDR2 SQIVND (reference sequence). The CDR3 consists of 16 residues. V gave up 4 bases and J gave up 2 bases, with 15 bases separating them. CDR3 protein: CASSTQLTGAYNEQFF. The CDR3 DNA reads TGTGCCAGTAGTACCCAGTTGACGGGAGCCTACAATGAGCAGTTCTTC.